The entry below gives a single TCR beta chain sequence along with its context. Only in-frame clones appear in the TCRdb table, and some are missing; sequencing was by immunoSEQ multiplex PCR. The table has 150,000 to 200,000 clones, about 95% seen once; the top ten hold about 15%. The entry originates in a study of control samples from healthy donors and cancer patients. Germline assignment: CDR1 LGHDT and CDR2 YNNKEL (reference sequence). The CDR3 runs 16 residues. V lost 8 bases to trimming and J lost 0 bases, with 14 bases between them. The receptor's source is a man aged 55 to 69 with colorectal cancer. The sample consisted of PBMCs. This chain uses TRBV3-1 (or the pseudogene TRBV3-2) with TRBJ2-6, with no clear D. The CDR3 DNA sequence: TGTGCCAGCGGGGAAGGTACCAGCTCTGGGGCCAACGTCCTGACTTTC. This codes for CASGEGTSSGANVLTF.